What follows is one T cell receptor (beta chain) and its context. This sequence may be a read error, since a much larger clone differs from it by one base. The data originate from a study of T cell repertoires in aging, cancer and after chemotherapy. Amplification of TCR beta used genomic DNA extracted from peripheral blood. Multiplex touch-down PCR with TRB-A/B primers amplified rearranged V-D-J TRB sequences. TCRdb re-called the multiplex PCR reads through MiXCR, storing one row per CDR3 protein. Among 8,500 to 10,000 distinct CDR3 sequences listed, about 37% were seen once. V was shortened by 1 base and J by 5 bases, with 4 bases between the two germline ends. This CDR3 has 12 residues. The germline gives CDR1 SGHTA, CDR2 FQGNSA.

This TCR derives from a human donor in good health. Material for sequencing was blood. V usage is TRBV7-2 and J usage is TRBJ2-3; D unresolved. The CDR3 protein is CASSLVKDTQYF. DNA for the CDR3: TGTGCCAGCAGCTTAGTCAAAGATACGCAGTATTTT.